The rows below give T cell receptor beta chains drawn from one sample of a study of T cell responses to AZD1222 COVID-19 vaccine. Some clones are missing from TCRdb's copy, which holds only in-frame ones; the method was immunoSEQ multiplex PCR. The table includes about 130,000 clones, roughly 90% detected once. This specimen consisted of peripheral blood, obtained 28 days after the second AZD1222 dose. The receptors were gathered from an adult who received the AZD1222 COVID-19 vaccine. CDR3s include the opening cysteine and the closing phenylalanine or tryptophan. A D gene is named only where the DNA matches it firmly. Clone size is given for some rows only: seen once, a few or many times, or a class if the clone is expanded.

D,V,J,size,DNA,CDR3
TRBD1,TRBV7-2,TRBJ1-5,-,TGTGCCAGCAGCGAGGACAGGGGGGACAATCAGCCCCAGCATTTT,CASSEDRGDNQPQHF
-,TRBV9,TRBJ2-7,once,TGTGCCAGCAGCGTAGATTCAGGGCACTACGAGCAGTACTTC,CASSVDSGHYEQYF
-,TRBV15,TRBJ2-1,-,TGTGCCACCAGCAGACCAATGTCAGGGGAGGATGAGCAGTTCTTC,CATSRPMSGEDEQFF
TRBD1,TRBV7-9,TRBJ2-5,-,TGTGCCAGCAGCCCGGGACAGGGGGTCGTGGGCCAAGAGACCCAGTACTTC,CASSPGQGVVGQETQYF
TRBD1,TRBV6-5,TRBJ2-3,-,TGTGCCAGCAGTTCCGGGGACAGGAGCACAGATACGCAGTATTTT,CASSSGDRSTDTQYF
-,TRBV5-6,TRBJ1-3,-,TGTGCCAGCAGCTTGAGGGGTCCTGGAAACACCATATATTTT,CASSLRGPGNTIYF
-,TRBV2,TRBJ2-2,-,TGTGCCAGCAGTGAAGTAACGGCTTACACCGGGGAGCTGTTTTTT,CASSEVTAYTGELFF
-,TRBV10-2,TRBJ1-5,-,TGCGCCAGCAGTGAGGGACATTGGGGCAATCAGCCCCAGCATTTT,CASSEGHWGNQPQHF
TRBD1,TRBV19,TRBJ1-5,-,TGTGCCAGTAGTGTACCCCCAGGGGGTGGCAATCAGCCCCAGCATTTT,CASSVPPGGGNQPQHF
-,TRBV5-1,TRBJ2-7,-,TGCGCCAGCAGCTTGGTGCGGGGTGAGCAGTACTTC,CASSLVRGEQYF
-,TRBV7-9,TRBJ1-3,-,TGTGCCAGCAGCTCCCAGTACGTATCTGGAAACACCATATATTTT,CASSSQYVSGNTIYF
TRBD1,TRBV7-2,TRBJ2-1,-,TGTGCCAGCAGCCAGCGGACAGGATGGTTGATGGAGCAGTTCTTC,CASSQRTGWLMEQFF
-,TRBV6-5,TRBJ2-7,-,TGTGCCAGCAGTTCCCCCGCACAAAACTACGAGCAGTACTTC,CASSSPAQNYEQYF
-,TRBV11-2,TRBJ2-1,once,TGTGCCAGCAGCCCCATACCGGACAGACCCTACAATGAGCAGTTCTTC,CASSPIPDRPYNEQFF
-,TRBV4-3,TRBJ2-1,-,TGCGCCAGCAGCCAAGAGGGGTATGAGCAGTTCTTC,CASSQEGYEQFF
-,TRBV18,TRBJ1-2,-,TGTGCCAGCTCACCAGTAGAACAGGATGGCTACACCTTC,CASSPVEQDGYTF
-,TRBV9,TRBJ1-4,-,TGTGCCAGCAGCGTGGGGCAGGGAGATGAAAAACTGTTTTTT,CASSVGQGDEKLFF
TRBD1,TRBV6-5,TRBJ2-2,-,TGTGCCAGCAGCAAAGGGGGCTTGCCCGGGGAGCTGTTTTTT,CASSKGGLPGELFF
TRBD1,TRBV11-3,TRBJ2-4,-,TGTGCCAGCAGCCCCCTGCCCACAGGGGTAGCCAAAAACATTCAGTACTTC,CASSPLPTGVAKNIQYF
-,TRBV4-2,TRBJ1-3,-,TGTGCCAGCAGCCAAGAGTTTCTGGGGCGCGGATCTGGAAACACCATATATTTT,CASSQEFLGRGSGNTIYF
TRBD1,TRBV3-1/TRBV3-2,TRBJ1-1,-,TGTGCCAGCAGCCCGGACAGGGCCGCTGAAGCTTTCTTT,CASSPDRAAEAFF
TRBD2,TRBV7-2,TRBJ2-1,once,TGTGCCAGCAGCCCGATGGGACTAGCGGGAGTAGGGTTCTTC,CASSPMGLAGVGFF
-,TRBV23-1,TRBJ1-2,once,TGCGCCAGCAGTCAATCGAAGGGGCGCGGGGATCACTATGGCTACACCTTC,CASSQSKGRGDHYGYTF
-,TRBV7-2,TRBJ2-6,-,TGTGCCAGCAGCGTTACTAGCTCTGGGGCCAACGTCCTGACTTTC,CASSVTSSGANVLTF
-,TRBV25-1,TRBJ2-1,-,TGTGCCAGCAGTGAATTGCGGCAGAGGTTCTTC,CASSELRQRFF
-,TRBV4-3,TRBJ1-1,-,TGCGCCAGCAGCCAAGATCTCGGGGGGACGAACACTGAAGCTTTCTTT,CASSQDLGGTNTEAFF
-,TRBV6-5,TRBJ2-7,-,TGTGCCAGCAGTCCCGCGACTACCAGCTCCTACGAGCAGTACTTC,CASSPATTSSYEQYF
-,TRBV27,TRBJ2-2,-,TGTGCCAGCAGTTTATCGTGGAGGCAAAACACCGGGGAGCTGTTTTTT,CASSLSWRQNTGELFF
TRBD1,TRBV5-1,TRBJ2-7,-,TGCGCCAGCAGCTTGGCCCGACAGGGGGCAGACGAGCAGTACTTC,CASSLARQGADEQYF
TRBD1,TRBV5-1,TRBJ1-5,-,TGCGCCAGCAGCATTGACAGGGTTACTCAGCCCCAGCATTTT,CASSIDRVTQPQHF
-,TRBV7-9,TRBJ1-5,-,TGTGCCAGCAGCCCCGACAGTAAACAGCCCCAGCATTTT,CASSPDSKQPQHF
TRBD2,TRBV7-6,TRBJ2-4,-,TGTGCCAGCAGCCTCGGACTAGCGGGGTCAGCCAAAAACATTCAGTACTTC,CASSLGLAGSAKNIQYF
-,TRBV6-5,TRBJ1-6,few,TGTGCCAGCAGTTACGGGCAGGCAAATTCACCCCTCCACTTT,CASSYGQANSPLHF
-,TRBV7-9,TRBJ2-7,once,TGTGCCAGCAGCTCCTCGGTCGGGGTATCCTACGAGCAGTACTTC,CASSSSVGVSYEQYF
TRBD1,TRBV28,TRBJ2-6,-,TGTGCCAGCAGTTCCTCCGGGACAGGCAGCTCTGGGGCCAACGTCCTGACTTTC,CASSSSGTGSSGANVLTF
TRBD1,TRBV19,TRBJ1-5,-,TGTGCCAGTAGTCCTGGACAGGGCCGCCCGGACAATCAGCCCCAGCATTTT,CASSPGQGRPDNQPQHF
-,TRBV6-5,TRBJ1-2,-,TGTGCCAGCAGACGACAAGAAGGGGCGGGTGGCTACACCTTC,CASRRQEGAGGYTF
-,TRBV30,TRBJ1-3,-,TGTGCCTGGAGTCAGCCTGGAAACACCATATATTTT,CAWSQPGNTIYF
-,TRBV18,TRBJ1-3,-,TGTGCCAGCTCACCATCGGCCAACTCTGGAAACACCATATATTTT,CASSPSANSGNTIYF
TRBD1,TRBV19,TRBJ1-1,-,TGTGCCAGTACCTGGACAGGGCTAACTGAAGCTTTCTTT,CASTWTGLTEAFF
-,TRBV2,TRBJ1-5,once,TGTGCCAGCAGACCTGATAATGGTGGCAATCAGCCCCAGCATTTT,CASRPDNGGNQPQHF
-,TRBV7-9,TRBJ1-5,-,TGTGCCAGCAGCTCAATCAATCAGCCCCAGCATTTT,CASSSINQPQHF
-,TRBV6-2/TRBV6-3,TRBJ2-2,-,TGTGCCAGCAGCCCCGCCTTTGATATTACCGGGGAGCTGTTTTTT,CASSPAFDITGELFF
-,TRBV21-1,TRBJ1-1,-,TGTGCCAGCAGCTCCCGTAGAACGGTAGGGACTGAAGCTTTCTTT,CASSSRRTVGTEAFF